The following is a T cell receptor beta chain sequence with its context. Its antigen is as yet unknown. This entry is derived from a study of cytomegalovirus exposure and HLA in healthy donors. Whole-study results and caveats: About 87% or about 30% of the time was how often most TCR beta V segments were productive, according to an earlier analysis. Some V segments, TRBV6-2 and TRBV6-3 among them, were indistinguishable and were therefore excluded. For cytomegalovirus status, the classifier reportedly gave diagnoses with high specificity and sensitivity.

The germline V gene encodes CDR1 SGHTA and CDR2 FQGTGA. Trimming shortened V by 4 bases and J by 5 bases, and 17 bases separated the two germline ends. This CDR3 has 16 residues. The PCR contained 60 Vbeta and 13 Jbeta primers. The data were produced by immunoSEQ multiplex PCR, yet TCRdb's version contains in-frame clones alone and is incomplete. Here the sample spans 110,000 to 150,000 clones, 60% to 80% being singletons. This TCR came from a woman aged 45-60 years in good health and CMV-seronegative. V and J are TRBV7-3 and TRBJ2-2; TRBD2 is a possible D gene (6 bases). Material for sequencing was PBMCs. This CDR3 reads CASSSHSGAPTGELFF. The DNA of the CDR3 is TGTGCCAGCAGCTCCCATAGCGGTGCTCCTACCGGGGAGCTGTTTTTT.